Listed here are 28 T cell receptor beta chains from one sample, sequenced in a study of blood T cell repertoires in COVID-19. Generated by immunoSEQ multiplex PCR, the TCRdb table keeps only in-frame clones and is missing some. The profile covers some 220,000 clones, with 65% to 90% appearing a single time and about 2.5% taken by the ten largest. Sequencing was performed on peripheral blood. The origin of the receptors is a woman in her sixties or seventies with COVID-19, enrolled during active disease.

This clone was detected a few times. The V and J genes are TRBV30 and TRBJ1-3; D is uncertain. CDR1 is GTSNPN and CDR2 is SVGIG in the germline V gene (reference sequence). This CDR3 is built from 15 residues. V was trimmed by 0 bases and J by 0 bases, leaving 9 bases between them. As DNA, the CDR3 is TGTGCCTGGAGTGTACTTACTGGCTCTGGAAACACCATATATTTT. Translation gives CAWSVLTGSGNTIYF.

V and J are TRBV6-5 and TRBJ2-3; D is ambiguous. Germline CDR1 is MNHEY and CDR2 is SVGAGI. CDR3 length: 14 residues. Trimming stripped 0 bases from V and 0 bases from J, with 4 bases between. CDR3 DNA sequence: TGTGCCAGCAGTTACTCAGAGAGCACAGATACGCAGTATTTT. Protein: CASSYSESTDTQYF.

The chain employs TRBV19 and TRBJ1-2; the match to TRBD1 covers 7 bases. The CDR3 runs to 16 residues. Germline-derived CDR1 and CDR2 are LNHDA and SQIVND (reference sequence). Losses at the gene ends were 0 bases for V and 2 bases for J; bases not matched to a gene: 6. The CDR3 loop reads CASSIDGRRGNYGYTF. In nucleotides, the CDR3 is TGTGCCAGTAGTATAGATGGGCGCAGGGGGAACTATGGCTACACCTTC. The whole variable domain, remainder taken from reference TRBV19 and TRBJ1-2, is DGGITQSPKYLFRKEGQNVTLSCEQNLNHDAMYWYRQDPGQGLRLIYYSQIVNDFQKGDIAEGYSVSREKKESFPLTVTSAQKNPTAFYLCASSIDGRRGNYGYTFGSGTRLTVV.

The rearrangement joins TRBV14 to TRBJ2-7; D possibly corresponds to TRBD1 (6 bases). In germline, CDR1 is SGHDN, CDR2 FVKESK. V was clipped by 4 bases and J by 0 bases, with 10 bases between them. The CDR3 length is 14 residues. CDR3 coding DNA: TGTGCCAGCAGCCCAACAGGGAGCTCCTACGAGCAGTACTTC. Translation: CASSPTGSSYEQYF.

The rearrangement joins TRBV6-5 to TRBJ1-1; D remains ambiguous. Germline V lookup: CDR1 MNHEY, CDR2 SVGAGI. V lost 4 bases to trimming and J lost 2 bases, with 14 bases between them. This CDR3 has 15 amino acids. The CDR3 is CASSSHRRFNTEAFF. The CDR3 DNA sequence: TGTGCCAGCAGTTCGCATCGGAGGTTTAACACTGAAGCTTTCTTT.

The chain couples TRBV15 to TRBJ1-1; D is uncertain. The CDR3 spans 15 residues. V was trimmed by 6 bases and J by 7 bases, leaving 21 bases between them. Germline V gives CDR1 LNHNV, CDR2 YYDKDF (reference sequence). The CDR3 DNA reads as TGTGCCACCAGTCCGATCTACTCTATCAATGGTGAAGCTTTCTTT. This codes for CATSPIYSINGEAFF.

V is TRBV19 and J is TRBJ1-5; 7 bases agree with TRBD1. Germline V gene sequence: CDR1 LNHDA, CDR2 SQIVND (reference sequence). V trimming: 3 bases; J trimming: 2 bases; junction bases outside the gene matches: 4. The length of the CDR3 is 15 residues. The CDR3 spells CASSMNRGGNQPQHF. In DNA, the CDR3 is TGTGCCAGTAGTATGAACAGGGGTGGCAATCAGCCCCAGCATTTT. Full variable domain (outside the CDR3, taken from reference TRBV19 and TRBJ1-5): DGGITQSPKYLFRKEGQNVTLSCEQNLNHDAMYWYRQDPGQGLRLIYYSQIVNDFQKGDIAEGYSVSREKKESFPLTVTSAQKNPTAFYLCASSMNRGGNQPQHFGDGTRLSIL.

This clone was counted a single time. This rearrangement joins TRBV9 to TRBJ1-1; 8 bases line up with TRBD1. The CDR3 loop spans 14 amino acids. Unmatched junction bases numbered 6, after V lost 7 bases and J lost 1 base. The germline CDR1 and CDR2 sequences are SGDLS and YYNGEE. CDR3 protein: CASAKTGANTEAFF. For the CDR3, the DNA is TGTGCCAGCGCGAAGACAGGGGCGAACACTGAAGCTTTCTTT. Together with reference TRBV9 and TRBJ1-1, the CDR3 gives the full variable domain: DSGVTQTPKHLITATGQRVTLRCSPRSGDLSVYWYQQSLDQGLQFLIQYYNGEERAKGNILERFSAQQFPDLHSELNLSSLELGDSALYFCASAKTGANTEAFFGQGTRLTVV.

The CDR3 here is CASGLVLGTGGGEQYF. The DNA for the CDR3 is TGTGCTAGTGGTTTGGTATTGGGGACAGGGGGAGGCGAGCAGTACTTC. This chain joins TRBV12-5 and TRBJ2-7, with TRBD1 matching 11 bases. The V and J ends lost 0 bases and 6 bases, in that order; junction bases with no gene match: 7. This CDR3 spans 16 amino acids. Per the germline V gene, CDR1 is LGHNT and CDR2 is FRNRAP.

This clone was recorded once. The chain is built from TRBV30 and TRBJ1-2; maybe TRBD1 (6 bases). V was clipped by 3 bases and J by 7 bases, with 15 bases between them. Germline V gene lookup returns CDR1 GTSNPN and CDR2 SVGIG (reference sequence). The CDR3 runs to 13 residues. In nucleotides, the CDR3 is TGTGCCTGGAGCAGGGGAGGGGACTCTGGCTACACCTTC. Its protein is CAWSRGGDSGYTF.

V gene TRBV10-2 combines with J gene TRBJ2-1, with 9 positions matching TRBD1. V was clipped by 4 bases and J by 7 bases; unmatched bases: 8. In germline, CDR1 is WSHSY, CDR2 SAAADI. The CDR3 has 15 residues. The CDR3 nucleotides read TGCGCCAGCAGTGCGGGACAGGGTACATGGAATGAGCAGTTCTTC. Protein sequence: CASSAGQGTWNEQFF.

The chain employs TRBV2 and TRBJ1-1, with TRBD1 as a possible D gene (6 bases). From germline, CDR1 is SNHLY and CDR2 FYNNEI. V gave up 6 bases and J gave up 4 bases, with 12 bases separating them. This CDR3 contains 13 residues. The CDR3 spells CASRSTGTTEAFF. The CDR3 nucleotides are TGTGCCAGCAGATCAACAGGGACCACTGAAGCTTTCTTT.

The chain recombines TRBV5-1 with TRBJ1-5, with 7 bases identical to TRBD1. J gave up 2 bases and V 2 bases, and 4 bases lay outside the gene matches. The germline CDR1 and CDR2 sequences are SGHRS and YFSETQ. The CDR3 contains 15 residues. The CDR3: CASSLQGMGNQPQHF. For the CDR3, the DNA is TGCGCCAGCAGCTTACAGGGGATGGGCAATCAGCCCCAGCATTTT.

The chain combines TRBV7-3 with TRBJ2-5; D perhaps matches TRBD2 (5 bases). In germline, CDR1 is SGHTA, CDR2 FQGTGA. V was pared by 0 bases and J by 9 bases, with 14 bases between. The CDR3 contains 14 residues. As DNA, the CDR3 is TGTGCCAGCAGCTTAACCCCGGCAGCGGCGGCCCAGTACTTC. The encoded protein is CASSLTPAAAAQYF.

This chain joins TRBV5-1 and TRBJ1-2; TRBD1 agrees at 8 bases. The germline gives CDR1 SGHRS, CDR2 YFSETQ. CDR3 length: 17 amino acids. V lost 0 bases, J lost 1 base, and 8 bases stayed unmatched. As DNA, the CDR3 is TGCGCCAGCAGCTTGGAGCAGGGGGCGTGGGATAACTATGGCTACACCTTC. Translation gives CASSLEQGAWDNYGYTF.

The gene calls are TRBV29-1 and TRBJ2-1, with 7 bases aligning to TRBD1. Losses at the gene ends were 1 base for V and 10 bases for J; bases not matched to a gene: 10. CDR1 SQVTM and CDR2 ANQGSEA come from the germline V gene. The CDR3 is made up of 14 amino acids. The CDR3 DNA follows: TGCAGCGTTGAAGTGGGACAGATATCGAGGGAGCAGTTCTTC. It is translated as CSVEVGQISREQFF.

The chain uses TRBV11-3 and TRBJ2-1; 12 bases align to TRBD1. V was clipped by 5 bases and J by 7 bases; unmatched bases: 9. The CDR3 is 16 residues long. Germline assignment: CDR1 SGHNT and CDR2 YENEEA. This chain's CDR3 is CASSPAGTGGWNEQFF. CDR3 nucleotides: TGTGCCAGCAGCCCTGCCGGGACAGGGGGCTGGAATGAGCAGTTCTTC.

V is TRBV5-4 and J is TRBJ2-1, with D perhaps matching TRBD1 (6 bases). This CDR3 comprises 17 residues. Trimming took 3 bases from V and 1 from J, leaving 17 bases between them. CDR1 is SGHNT and CDR2 is YYREEE in the germline V gene (reference sequence). The CDR3 loop reads CASSSGHTPRSYNEQFF. The CDR3 DNA follows: TGTGCCAGCAGCTCGGGACATACCCCAAGGTCCTACAATGAGCAGTTCTTC. Using reference TRBV5-4 and TRBJ2-1 for the parts outside the CDR3, the full variable domain is ETGVTQSPTHLIKTRGQQVTLRCSSQSGHNTVSWYQQALGQGPQFIFQYYREEENGRGNFPPRFSGLQFPNYSSELNVNALELDDSALYLCASSSGHTPRSYNEQFFGPGTRLTVL.

The rearrangement joins TRBV27 to TRBJ1-2, with 11 nucleotides matching TRBD1. In germline, CDR1 is MNHEY, CDR2 SMNVEV (reference sequence). Trimming cost V 1 base and J 4 bases; bases outside gene matches: 2. The CDR3 loop spans 15 amino acids. CDR3 region: CASSLFGTGGYGYTF. CDR3 nucleotides: TGTGCCAGCAGTTTATTCGGGACAGGGGGCTATGGCTACACCTTC.

The chain couples TRBV3-1 (or the pseudogene TRBV3-2) to TRBJ1-3; D uncertain. The CDR3 has 16 residues. Germline loops: CDR1 LGHDT, CDR2 YNNKEL (reference sequence). The V and J ends lost 3 bases and 2 bases respectively, with 14 bases between them. The CDR3 DNA reads as TGTGCCAGCAGCCACGCGGGCATAGGACCTGGAAACACCATATATTTT. Amino acid sequence: CASSHAGIGPGNTIYF.

The chain couples TRBV11-3 to TRBJ2-1; 9 nucleotides line up with TRBD2. This CDR3 has 18 amino acids. V shed 1 base and J 2 bases; nucleotides not matched to a gene: 9. Germline assignment: CDR1 SGHNT and CDR2 YENEEA. CDR3 nucleotides: TGTGCCAGCAGCTTAGGCGGGGGGGCCTTTACTGCCTACAATGAGCAGTTCTTC. Protein sequence: CASSLGGGAFTAYNEQFF.

The chain has TRBV25-1 and TRBJ2-1, with TRBD2 matching over 10 bases. Per germline, CDR1 MGHDK and CDR2 SYGVNS. CDR3 length equals 16 residues. The V gene end was trimmed by 6 bases and the J gene end by 2 bases; junction bases not matched to a gene: 7. CDR3 nucleotide sequence: TGTGCCAGCAGCGAACATAGCGGGAGGACCTACAATGAGCAGTTCTTC. Encoded protein: CASSEHSGRTYNEQFF.

J is TRBJ2-1 and V is TRBV19; D is unclear. The CDR3 covers 16 residues. Germline CDR1 reads LNHDA; CDR2 reads SQIVND (reference sequence). V was trimmed by 6 bases and J by 1 base, leaving 16 bases between them. Here the CDR3 reads CASRGAPSGSYNEQFF. DNA of the CDR3: TGTGCCAGTAGAGGAGCCCCCAGTGGGTCCTACAATGAGCAGTTCTTC.

This chain joins TRBV13 and TRBJ1-5, with 7 bases aligning to TRBD1. Germline values: CDR1 PRHDT, CDR2 FYEKMQ (reference sequence). The CDR3 has 15 amino acids. J lost 5 bases, V lost 3 bases, and 7 bases had no gene match. In nucleotides, the CDR3 is TGTGCCAGCAGCTTCGGGGGACAGAAAGATCAGCCCCAGCATTTT. This gives the protein CASSFGGQKDQPQHF.

This chain connects TRBV27 to TRBJ1-2; TRBD1 matches at 8 bases. Trimming removed 3 bases from V and 2 bases from J; junction bases left unmatched: 11. The CDR3 length is 17 residues. CDR1 is MNHEY, CDR2 SMNVEV, per germline (reference sequence). The DNA of the CDR3 is TGTGCCAGCAGTTTTTTGCGGACAGGGCCTTCGAACTATGGCTACACCTTC. It yields the protein CASSFLRTGPSNYGYTF.

The CDR3 DNA reads TGTGCCAGCAGCCTCACCCGATTATCCGGAGAGACCCAGTACTTC. This gives the protein CASSLTRLSGETQYF. This rearrangement joins TRBV14 to TRBJ2-5, with D hard to call. The CDR3 sequence is 15 residues long. Germline values: CDR1 SGHDN, CDR2 FVKESK. Trimming shortened V by 4 bases and J by 4 bases, and 16 bases separated the two germline ends.

This clone was detected only once. The J gene is TRBJ2-7, the V gene TRBV7-6; TRBD1 aligns across 12 bases. Germline CDR1 SGHVS, CDR2 FNYEAQ. The CDR3 sequence is 17 residues long. The V gene end was trimmed by 5 bases and the J gene end by 5 bases; junction bases not matched to a gene: 13. The chain's CDR3 is CASSTSRQGQGAHEQYF. Here the CDR3 DNA reads TGTGCCAGCAGCACAAGCCGACAGGGACAGGGGGCTCACGAGCAGTACTTC. Drawing the rest from reference TRBV7-6 and TRBJ2-7, the complete variable domain is GAGVSQSPRYKVTKRGQDVALRCDPISGHVSLYWYRQALGQGPEFLTYFNYEAQQDKSGLPNDRFSAERPEGSISTLTIQRTEQRDSAMYRCASSTSRQGQGAHEQYFGPGTRLTVT.

The chain uses TRBV9 and TRBJ1-2; TRBD1 matches at 8 bases. The CDR3 totals 15 residues. Per germline, CDR1 SGDLS and CDR2 YYNGEE. Losses at the gene ends were 4 bases for V and 3 bases for J; bases not matched to a gene: 8. CDR3 sequence: CASSPGQGDYYGYTF. CDR3 coding DNA: TGTGCCAGCAGCCCCGGACAGGGTGATTACTATGGCTACACCTTC. The variable domain in full, completed from reference TRBV9 and TRBJ1-2, reads DSGVTQTPKHLITATGQRVTLRCSPRSGDLSVYWYQQSLDQGLQFLIQYYNGEERAKGNILERFSAQQFPDLHSELNLSSLELGDSALYFCASSPGQGDYYGYTFGSGTRLTVV.